The 31 T cell receptor beta chains below come from one sample, sequenced in a study of beta chain features in type 1 diabetes. Sequenced material consisted of expressed TCRB transcripts (all of the isolated RNA was reverse transcribed). The method was immunoSEQ multiplex PCR; TCRdb's version includes in-frame clones alone and lacks a portion of them. The sample records 300,000 to 450,000 clones, roughly 12% being singletons. Source material: naive CD4+ T cells from blood. Every receptor here comes from a man between 18 and 35 years old in good health.

This clone showed up just a few times. This chain uses TRBV9 with TRBJ2-7; no reliable D call. V lost 4 bases and J 0 bases, leaving 11 bases between the germline ends. The CDR3 runs 14 residues. Per germline, CDR1 SGDLS and CDR2 YYNGEE. CDR3 sequence (DNA): TGTGCCAGCAGCTTTGATGGCAGCTCCTACGAGCAGTACTTC. It translates to CASSFDGSSYEQYF. Using reference TRBV9 and TRBJ2-7 for the parts outside the CDR3, the full variable domain is DSGVTQTPKHLITATGQRVTLRCSPRSGDLSVYWYQQSLDQGLQFLIQYYNGEERAKGNILERFSAQQFPDLHSELNLSSLELGDSALYFCASSFDGSSYEQYFGPGTRLTVT.

The chain employs TRBV7-2 and TRBJ1-1, with 7 bases lining up with TRBD1. Germline V lookup: CDR1 SGHTA, CDR2 FQGNSA. V lost 4 bases, J lost 1 base, and 0 bases stayed unmatched. CDR3 length equals 13 residues. The CDR3 DNA reads as TGTGCCAGCAGCTGGGACAGGAACACTGAAGCTTTCTTT. It encodes CASSWDRNTEAFF.

This clone was seen a few times. The chain combines TRBV5-8 with TRBJ2-3, with TRBD2 identical over 10 bases. The CDR3 loop spans 17 amino acids. Germline CDR1 SGHTS, CDR2 YDEGEE. The V segment lost 5 bases and the J segment 0 bases; nucleotides outside the gene matches: 9. CDR3 loop: CASSHEWTSGSTDTQYF. The CDR3, as DNA: TGTGCCAGCAGTCATGAATGGACTAGCGGTAGCACAGATACGCAGTATTTT. The full variable domain, completed using reference TRBV5-8 and TRBJ2-3, is EAGVTQSPTHLIKTRGQQATLRCSPISGHTSVYWYQQALGLGLQFLLWYDEGEERNRGNFPPRFSGRQFPNYSSELNVNALELEDSALYLCASSHEWTSGSTDTQYFGPGTRLTVL.

The chain joins TRBV19 to TRBJ2-3; D remains unclear. Per germline, CDR1 LNHDA and CDR2 SQIVND (reference sequence). V gave up 5 bases and J gave up 0 bases, with 6 bases separating them. The CDR3 is 13 amino acids. Here the CDR3 reads CASSVQSTDTQYF. The CDR3, as DNA: TGTGCCAGTAGTGTACAGAGCACAGATACGCAGTATTTT.

The gene calls are TRBV5-1 and TRBJ2-7; D not resolved. The germline CDR1 and CDR2 sequences are SGHRS and YFSETQ. V shed 0 bases and J shed 0 bases, with 7 bases lying between them. This CDR3 spans 14 amino acids. CDR3 DNA sequence: TGCGCCAGCAGCTTGGTGGCAAGCTCCTACGAGCAGTACTTC. It translates to CASSLVASSYEQYF.

This clone appeared a few times. This sequence joins TRBV6-5 and TRBJ2-7; 7 nucleotides agree with TRBD2. V lost 5 bases to trimming and J lost 2 bases; unmatched junction nucleotides: 3. Per germline, CDR1 MNHEY and CDR2 SVGAGI. The CDR3 has 13 residues. CDR3 sequence (DNA): TGTGCCAGCAGTCAGCGGGGCCCCTACGAGCAGTACTTC. Translating gives CASSQRGPYEQYF.

V is TRBV7-2 and J is TRBJ2-7; TRBD2 agrees at 11 bases. Looked up from germline, CDR1 is SGHTA and CDR2 is FQGNSA. The CDR3 runs to 16 residues. The V gene end was trimmed by 6 bases and the J gene end by 3 bases; junction bases not matched to a gene: 10. This chain's CDR3 is CASRGGTSGYIYEQYF. The CDR3, as DNA: TGTGCCAGCAGAGGAGGGACTAGCGGTTATATCTACGAGCAGTACTTC.

This sequence joins TRBV28 and TRBJ2-3; 12 bases are shared with TRBD2. The V segment lost 5 bases and the J segment 4 bases; nucleotides outside the gene matches: 4. The V gene's germline CDR1 is MDHEN and CDR2 SYDVKM. CDR3 length: 15 amino acids. This CDR3 is CASSQPSGGADTQYF. The CDR3 coding sequence is TGTGCCAGCAGTCAGCCTAGCGGGGGGGCAGATACGCAGTATTTT.

This clone was seen more than once but under ten times. CDR3 protein: CASSIRTGGPDTQYF. In DNA, the CDR3 is TGTGCCAGCAGTATAAGGACAGGGGGACCAGATACGCAGTATTTT. The rearrangement joins TRBV25-1 to TRBJ2-3; 10 bases map to TRBD1. The CDR3 runs to 15 residues. Germline V lookup: CDR1 MGHDK, CDR2 SYGVNS. Trimming took 5 bases from V and 4 from J; bases not matched to a gene: 6. Variable domain in full (rest from reference TRBV25-1 and TRBJ2-3): EADIYQTPRYLVIGTGKKITLECSQTMGHDKMYWYQQDPGMELHLIHYSYGVNSTEKGDLSSESTVSRIRTEHFPLTLESARPSHTSQYLCASSIRTGGPDTQYFGPGTRLTVL.

The gene calls are TRBV5-6 and TRBJ2-5, with 11 bases identical to TRBD2. V lost 0 bases to trimming and J lost 5 bases; unmatched junction nucleotides: 12. In germline, CDR1 is SGHDT, CDR2 YYEEEE. CDR3 length: 18 amino acids. The CDR3 sequence: CASSLVLAGGAWWETQYF. The CDR3 coding sequence is TGTGCCAGCAGCTTGGTCCTAGCGGGAGGTGCCTGGTGGGAGACCCAGTACTTC. The complete variable domain, with remaining parts taken from reference TRBV5-6 and TRBJ2-5, reads DAGVTQSPTHLIKTRGQQVTLRCSPKSGHDTVSWYQQALGQGPQFIFQYYEEEERQRGNFPDRFSGHQFPNYSSELNVNALLLGDSALYLCASSLVLAGGAWWETQYFGPGTRLLVL.

The chain has TRBV30 and TRBJ1-5; TRBD1 might be the D (5 bases). Germline CDR1 GTSNPN, CDR2 SVGIG (reference sequence). With 5 bases removed from V and 4 bases from J, the gap between germline ends came to 9 bases. The CDR3 sequence is 12 residues long. This CDR3 is CAWGRGNQPQHF. CDR3 in DNA: TGTGCCTGGGGTAGGGGTAATCAGCCCCAGCATTTT.

J is TRBJ2-3 and V is TRBV4-1, with 9 bases fitting TRBD2. Germline CDR1 is MGHRA and CDR2 is YSYEKL. J was trimmed by 6 bases and V by 0 bases; bases with no gene match: 10. The CDR3 extends over 17 amino acids. This CDR3 reads CASSQEERGARWDTQYF. CDR3 bases: TGCGCCAGCAGCCAAGAAGAGCGGGGGGCAAGGTGGGATACGCAGTATTTT.

DNA for the CDR3: TGTGCCAGCATCCAGCGCGCCGGCGATGAGCAGTTCTTC. It encodes CASIQRAGDEQFF. The chain uses TRBV2 and TRBJ2-1, with no clear D. Trimming cost V 7 bases and J 8 bases, with 15 bases left between them. The germline gives CDR1 SNHLY, CDR2 FYNNEI. The CDR3 loop spans 13 amino acids.

J is TRBJ2-7 and V is TRBV11-2, with 8 bases lining up with TRBD2. The J segment lost 2 bases and the V segment lost 6 bases, leaving 9 bases of the junction unmatched. The CDR3 spans 15 residues. Germline values: CDR1 SGHAT, CDR2 FQNNGV. The CDR3, as DNA: TGTGCCAGCAGTCCCATAGCGGGATCGACCTACGAGCAGTACTTC. As protein: CASSPIAGSTYEQYF.

This clone has only a few counts. The chain is built from TRBV23-1 and TRBJ2-7; 8 nucleotides agree with TRBD1. TRBV23-1 is an ORF for which the function is uncertain. The CDR3 sequence is 15 residues long. The V and J ends lost 0 bases and 5 bases, in that order; junction bases with no gene match: 6. The CDR3 loop is CASSQSTGQAHEQYF. The DNA of the CDR3 is TGCGCCAGCAGTCAATCAACGGGACAGGCACACGAGCAGTACTTC.

CDR3 DNA: TGTGCCAGCCGGAGAGGGACAGATACGCAGTATTTT. Protein: CASRRGTDTQYF. The rearrangement joins TRBV7-2 to TRBJ2-3, with a tentative D call TRBD2 (5 bases). This CDR3 is 12 amino acids long. The V gene's germline CDR1 is SGHTA and CDR2 FQGNSA. V gave up 8 bases and J gave up 3 bases, with 9 bases separating them.

This clone showed up just a few times. This chain uses TRBV5-1 with TRBJ2-5, with TRBD2 matching over 7 bases. The CDR3 is 14 residues long. The junction had 6 bases not matched to a gene; V was cut back by 0 bases and J by 7 bases. Germline values: CDR1 SGHRS, CDR2 YFSETQ. CDR3 DNA sequence: TGCGCCAGCAGCTTGGGGTCCAGGGAGGGGACCCAGTACTTC. It codes for CASSLGSREGTQYF.

The chain is built from TRBV11-2 and TRBJ2-3; 8 bases line up with TRBD2. There are 15 residues in the CDR3. V was pared by 1 base and J by 3 bases, with 3 bases of the junction left unmatched. The germline gives CDR1 SGHAT, CDR2 FQNNGV. Here the CDR3 reads CASSLAAGETDTQYF. In DNA, the CDR3 is TGTGCCAGCAGCTTAGCAGCGGGAGAGACAGATACGCAGTATTTT.

Only a few counts were recorded for this clone. The V call is TRBV7-9, the J call TRBJ2-3, with 9 bases aligning to TRBD2. V trimming: 5 bases; J trimming: 5 bases; junction bases outside the gene matches: 11. The CDR3 contains 16 residues. Germline CDR1 is SEHNR and CDR2 is FQNEAQ (reference sequence). The CDR3 coding sequence is TGTGCCAGCAGCGAGGGGGTAGCGGGAGTGGGAGATACGCAGTATTTT. It translates to CASSEGVAGVGDTQYF.

Only a few counts were recorded for this clone. In nucleotides, the CDR3 is TGTGCCAGCAGCGTAGCTACTGTCAGACACCTCACTGAGCAGTTCTTC. This translates into CASSVATVRHLTEQFF. The V call is TRBV9, the J call TRBJ2-1; D gene uncertain. The V end was cut by 0 bases, the J end by 9 bases, with 19 bases between. Looked up from germline, CDR1 is SGDLS and CDR2 is YYNGEE. CDR3 size: 16 residues.

This clone was detected only a few times. This chain joins TRBV30 and TRBJ1-2; 9 positions agree with TRBD1. Germline V gene data show CDR1 as GTSNPN and CDR2 as SVGIG (reference sequence). Trimming cost V 4 bases and J 4 bases; bases outside gene matches: 10. The CDR3 consists of 15 residues. The CDR3 here is CAWTPPGQGFYGYTF. For the CDR3, the DNA is TGTGCCTGGACCCCTCCGGGACAGGGTTTCTATGGCTACACCTTC.

The rearrangement uses TRBV7-2 and TRBJ2-7; 7 bases map to TRBD1. J was trimmed by 2 bases and V by 2 bases; bases with no gene match: 3. Germline CDR1 SGHTA, CDR2 FQGNSA. This CDR3 region has 14 residues. CDR3 bases: TGTGCCAGCAGCTTATTTCAGGGGGCCTACGAGCAGTACTTC. Translating gives CASSLFQGAYEQYF. Full variable domain (remainder filled in from reference TRBV7-2 and TRBJ2-7): GAGVSQSPSNKVTEKGKDVELRCDPISGHTALYWYRQSLGQGLEFLIYFQGNSAPDKSGLPSDRFSAERTGGSVSTLTIQRTQQEDSAVYLCASSLFQGAYEQYFGPGTRLTVT.

The gene calls are TRBV7-2 and TRBJ2-7; TRBD1 matches 8 bases. This CDR3 region has 15 residues. Trimming cost V 5 bases and J 7 bases; bases outside gene matches: 13. CDR1 is SGHTA, CDR2 FQGNSA, per germline. CDR3 bases: TGTGCCAGCAGCCCCCAGACAGGGGACCTTTCTGAGCAGTACTTC. It yields the protein CASSPQTGDLSEQYF.

V usage is TRBV30 and J usage is TRBJ2-5; TRBD1 aligns across 8 bases. Germline values: CDR1 GTSNPN, CDR2 SVGIG (reference sequence). V shed 4 bases and J 7 bases; nucleotides not matched to a gene: 8. The CDR3 covers 13 residues. CDR3 DNA: TGTGCCTGGACCGGACAGGGTTTGGGGACCCAGTACTTC. This gives the protein CAWTGQGLGTQYF. The whole variable domain, remainder taken from reference TRBV30 and TRBJ2-5, is SQTIHQWPATLVQPVGSPLSLECTVEGTSNPNLYWYRQAAGRGLQLLFYSVGIGQISSEVPQNLSASRPQDRQFILSSKKLLLSDSGFYLCAWTGQGLGTQYFGPGTRLLVL.

J is TRBJ2-5 and V is TRBV6-5; weak D call: TRBD2 (6 bases). The CDR3 consists of 13 residues. Trimming pared 2 bases from V and 5 bases from J, leaving 9 bases between. CDR1 is MNHEY and CDR2 is SVGAGI in the germline V gene. The CDR3 spells CASSYRGGETQYF. CDR3 in DNA: TGTGCCAGCAGTTACCGTGGGGGGGAGACCCAGTACTTC.

In its sample, this clone was seen a few times. The chain links TRBV11-2 to TRBJ2-3; 8 nucleotides align to TRBD2. This CDR3 region has 13 residues. V shed 11 bases, J shed 4 bases, and the junction held 8 bases outside the gene matches. Germline V CDR1 and CDR2: SGHAT, FQNNGV. CDR3 bases: TGTGCCGGGCGCGGGAGGCGGCCAGATACGCAGTATTTT. Its translation: CAGRGRRPDTQYF.

This clone was counted only a few times. The chain links TRBV27 to TRBJ1-1; D not certain. Germline V gene sequence: CDR1 MNHEY, CDR2 SMNVEV (reference sequence). V lost 2 bases and J lost 1, with 5 bases in between. There are 13 residues in the CDR3. This CDR3 is CASSLGRNTEAFF. CDR3 DNA: TGTGCCAGCAGTTTAGGCCGGAACACTGAAGCTTTCTTT.

V is TRBV18 and J is TRBJ1-5, with D perhaps matching TRBD1 (5 bases). This CDR3 is 13 amino acids long. From germline, CDR1 is KGHSH and CDR2 LQKENI. V was shortened by 1 base and J by 11 bases, with 12 bases between the two germline ends. Written as DNA, the CDR3 is TGTGCCAGCTCACCACGGCGGGGGGAGACCCAGCATTTT. Protein product: CASSPRRGETQHF. The variable domain in full, completed from reference TRBV18 and TRBJ1-5, reads NAGVMQNPRHLVRRRGQEARLRCSPMKGHSHVYWYRQLPEEGLKFMVYLQKENIIDESGMPKERFSAEFPKEGPSILRIQQVVRGDSAAYFCASSPRRGETQHFGDGTRLSIL.

The genes are TRBV5-1 and TRBJ1-5; possible D gene TRBD1, 5 bases. CDR3 size: 15 residues. Germline V CDR1 and CDR2: SGHRS, YFSETQ. V shed 0 bases and J shed 4 bases, with 11 bases lying between them. For the CDR3, the DNA is TGCGCCAGCAGCTTGGGGGGCGGCCCTAATCAGCCCCAGCATTTT. Encoded protein: CASSLGGGPNQPQHF.

The chain joins TRBV9 to TRBJ2-1, with D possibly matching TRBD1 (7 bases). There are 13 residues in the CDR3. Trimming took 3 bases from V and 10 from J, leaving 14 bases between them. Germline loops: CDR1 SGDLS, CDR2 YYNGEE. The CDR3 sequence is CASSEAGGQEQFF. The CDR3 nucleotides are TGTGCCAGCAGCGAGGCAGGGGGGCAAGAGCAGTTCTTC.

This clone was seen a handful of times. This chain links TRBV7-9 with TRBJ1-5; a possible D gene is TRBD1 (5 bases). The germline CDR1 and CDR2 sequences are SEHNR and FQNEAQ (reference sequence). The CDR3 contains 15 residues. The V end was cut by 5 bases, the J end by 2 bases, with 13 bases between. CDR3 sequence reads: CASSSGTFGNQPQHF. In nucleotides, the CDR3 is TGTGCCAGCAGCAGCGGGACTTTTGGCAATCAGCCCCAGCATTTT. Complete variable domain (other parts from reference TRBV7-9 and TRBJ1-5): DTGVSQNPRHKITKRGQNVTFRCDPISEHNRLYWYRQTLGQGPEFLTYFQNEAQLEKSRLLSDRFSAERPKGSFSTLEIQRTEQGDSAMYLCASSSGTFGNQPQHFGDGTRLSIL.